The source of this T cell receptor (beta chain) is a study of cytomegalovirus exposure and HLA in healthy donors. Study-level background: In an early release, HLA-typed donors contributed about 80 million unique TCR sequences.

Study results and limitations: Prior analysis indicated that the majority of TCR beta V segments exhibited productivity approximately 87% or approximately 30% of the time. For most TCR sequences rarity was the rule, although some public TCRs occurred in many donors.

The PCR had 60 Vbeta and 13 Jbeta primers. Data came from immunoSEQ multiplex PCR; TCRdb stores just in-frame clones and leaves some out. The table lists 180,000 or so clones, more than 70% of them singletons. The donors, nominally healthy at sampling, likely had unrecorded immune exposures. Worth noting for this clone: Its antigen is not known.

This sequence was found in a woman aged 40 to 49 in good health and CMV-seropositive. Sequencing used PBMCs.

The CDR3 bases are TGTGCCAGCCAGGGACTAGCGGTCTACAATGAGCAGTTCTTC. Residues: CASQGLAVYNEQFF. This chain joins TRBV7-9 and TRBJ2-1, with TRBD2 matching over 11 bases. Germline CDR1 SEHNR, CDR2 FQNEAQ (reference sequence). This CDR3 region has 14 residues. Trimming cost V 8 bases and J 3 bases; bases outside gene matches: 3.